Shown below are 19 T cell receptor beta chains from a single sample sequenced in a study of cytomegalovirus exposure and HLA in healthy donors. PCR primers comprised 60 Vbeta and 13 Jbeta primers. Clones were sequenced by immunoSEQ multiplex PCR, and TCRdb holds only the in-frame ones, with some missing. The profile covers about 110,000 clones, with around 85% appearing a single time and about 1.7% taken by the ten largest. The specimen sequenced was PBMCs. All receptors come from a man in his forties in good health and CMV-seronegative.

The chain is built from TRBV6-5 and TRBJ2-5, with 7 nucleotides matching TRBD1. J was trimmed by 2 bases and V by 5 bases; bases with no gene match: 2. This CDR3 comprises 13 residues. Germline CDR1 reads MNHEY; CDR2 reads SVGAGI. CDR3 sequence (DNA): TGTGCCAGCAGTCGACAGGGACAAGAGACCCAGTACTTC. This translates into CASSRQGQETQYF.

The rearrangement uses TRBV2 and TRBJ1-5; a possible D gene is TRBD1 (6 bases). Trimming left V 2 bases short and J 6 bases short, with 14 bases between. CDR3 length: 15 amino acids. Germline values: CDR1 SNHLY, CDR2 FYNNEI. The CDR3 DNA reads TGTGCCAGCAGTGAACTGGGGGCGCAGGGTCAGCCCCAGCATTTT. It codes for CASSELGAQGQPQHF. The full variable domain, completed using reference TRBV2 and TRBJ1-5, is EPEVTQTPSHQVTQMGQEVILRCVPISNHLYFYWYRQILGQKVEFLVSFYNNEISEKSEIFDDQFSVERPDGSNFTLKIRSTKLEDSAMYFCASSELGAQGQPQHFGDGTRLSIL.

The chain carries TRBV19 and TRBJ1-5, with D tentatively TRBD1 (5 bases). The germline V and J ends were trimmed by 6 bases and 1 base, with 19 bases remaining between them. The CDR3 totals 17 residues. Germline values: CDR1 LNHDA, CDR2 SQIVND (reference sequence). The CDR3 reads CASRPLVEGSSNQPQHF. In DNA form, the CDR3 reads TGTGCCAGTAGACCCCTTGTGGAGGGGTCGAGCAATCAGCCCCAGCATTTT.

This chain joins TRBV6-1 and TRBJ2-5, with 9 positions matching TRBD2. V shed 7 bases and J 5 bases; nucleotides not matched to a gene: 8. In germline, CDR1 is MNHNS, CDR2 SASEGT. The CDR3 extends over 14 amino acids. The CDR3 reads CASMRGGGAETQYF. In nucleotides, the CDR3 is TGTGCCAGCATGAGAGGCGGGGGGGCTGAGACCCAGTACTTC.

The CDR3 reads CASSWDRGVHEQYF. CDR3 in DNA: TGTGCCAGCAGTTGGGACAGGGGGGTCCACGAGCAGTACTTC. V usage is TRBV5-6 and J usage is TRBJ2-7, with 11 bases lining up with TRBD1. V shed 5 bases and J 5 bases; nucleotides not matched to a gene: 6. This CDR3 has 14 amino acids. Germline CDR1 reads SGHDT; CDR2 reads YYEEEE.

The chain is built from TRBV15 and TRBJ1-6, with D unclear. The length of the CDR3 is 15 residues. The germline CDR1 and CDR2 sequences are LNHNV and YYDKDF (reference sequence). V was cut by 1 base and J by 10 bases, with 14 bases left in between. DNA of the CDR3: TGTGCCACCAGCAGAGGAGGGATGGTGGAATCACCCCTCCACTTT. Translating it yields CATSRGGMVESPLHF.

This clone was picked up one time. V usage is TRBV27 and J usage is TRBJ1-3; 7 bases match TRBD1. Germline assignment: CDR1 MNHEY and CDR2 SMNVEV (reference sequence). Trimming removed 10 bases from V and 4 bases from J; junction bases left unmatched: 10. There are 14 residues in the CDR3. CDR3 bases: TGTGCCACCTCGGGGACAGCAAACGGAAACACCATATATTTT. Its protein product is CATSGTANGNTIYF.

This rearrangement joins TRBV7-8 to TRBJ2-7, with TRBD2 matching 11 bases. The CDR3 contains 15 residues. From germline, CDR1 is SGHVS and CDR2 FQNEAQ. Germline trimming cut 3 bases from V and 0 bases from J; bases unmatched to any gene: 1. Here the CDR3 reads CASSLGTSGSYEQYF. CDR3 DNA sequence: TGTGCCAGCAGCTTGGGGACTAGCGGCTCCTACGAGCAGTACTTC.

The CDR3 loop is CASSEVRGARNTIYF. The CDR3 nucleotides are TGTGCCAGCAGTGAGGTCAGGGGAGCAAGAAACACCATATATTTT. The chain joins TRBV2 to TRBJ1-3, with TRBD1 as a possible D gene (6 bases). This CDR3 region has 15 residues. V was cut by 3 bases and J by 5 bases, with 14 bases left in between. Germline CDR1 is SNHLY and CDR2 is FYNNEI. Drawing the rest from reference TRBV2 and TRBJ1-3, the complete variable domain is EPEVTQTPSHQVTQMGQEVILRCVPISNHLYFYWYRQILGQKVEFLVSFYNNEISEKSEIFDDQFSVERPDGSNFTLKIRSTKLEDSAMYFCASSEVRGARNTIYFGEGSWLTVV.

This chain links TRBV6-5 with TRBJ1-6; D is ambiguous. Trimming shortened V by 6 bases and J by 7 bases, and 10 bases separated the two germline ends. From germline, CDR1 is MNHEY and CDR2 SVGAGI. This CDR3 comprises 13 residues. The CDR3 region has the DNA TGTGCCAGCAGGACATCCCCCAATTCACCCCTCCACTTT. Translated, it gives CASRTSPNSPLHF.

The gene calls are TRBV9 and TRBJ2-1; a possible D gene is TRBD2 (5 bases). This CDR3 has 14 residues. V was cut by 0 bases and J by 5 bases, with 9 bases left in between. Germline CDR1 is SGDLS and CDR2 is YYNGEE. CDR3 DNA sequence: TGTGCCAGCAGCGTAGTCAGTAGCGACAATGAGCAGTTCTTC. Encoded protein: CASSVVSSDNEQFF.

The chain combines TRBV7-2 with TRBJ2-7, with D possibly TRBD2 on 5 matching bases. The CDR3 consists of 15 residues. The germline V and J ends were trimmed by 3 bases and 3 bases, with 15 bases remaining between them. Germline loops: CDR1 SGHTA, CDR2 FQGNSA. The CDR3 loop reads CASSLVRGLGYEQYF. CDR3 in DNA: TGTGCCAGCAGCTTGGTTCGGGGTCTTGGCTACGAGCAGTACTTC.

This clone was detected once. The V call is TRBV30, the J call TRBJ1-1, with a tentative D call TRBD1 (5 bases). Germline V gene sequence: CDR1 GTSNPN, CDR2 SVGIG (reference sequence). CDR3 size: 14 residues. Trimming removed 1 base from V and 11 bases from J, with 20 bases in between. CDR3 residues: CAWSGGGSGAGAFF. The CDR3 region has the DNA TGTGCCTGGAGTGGGGGGGGGTCAGGTGCTGGGGCTTTCTTT. Full variable domain (remainder filled in from reference TRBV30 and TRBJ1-1): SQTIHQWPATLVQPVGSPLSLECTVEGTSNPNLYWYRQAAGRGLQLLFYSVGIGQISSEVPQNLSASRPQDRQFILSSKKLLLSDSGFYLCAWSGGGSGAGAFFGQGTRLTVV.

The chain has TRBV27 and TRBJ2-1; 11 positions match TRBD2. The CDR3 runs 15 residues. The V gene end was trimmed by 3 bases and the J gene end by 7 bases; junction bases not matched to a gene: 5. From germline, CDR1 is MNHEY and CDR2 SMNVEV (reference sequence). CDR3 sequence reads: CASSLLASGGNEQFF. CDR3 in DNA: TGTGCCAGCAGTTTGTTAGCTAGCGGGGGGAATGAGCAGTTCTTC.

This chain connects TRBV7-2 to TRBJ2-3; possibly TRBD1 for D (5 bases). Deletions cut 5 bases from V and 7 bases from J, with 10 bases between. Germline CDR1 SGHTA, CDR2 FQGNSA. CDR3 length equals 12 residues. CDR3 protein: CASSEQGNTQYF. DNA for the CDR3: TGTGCCAGCAGCGAGCAGGGAAATACGCAGTATTTT.

This clone was picked up one time. V gene TRBV18 combines with J gene TRBJ1-1; D not certain. V shed 3 bases and J shed 5 bases, with 13 bases lying between them. The CDR3 extends over 14 amino acids. The germline gives CDR1 KGHSH, CDR2 LQKENI. The CDR3 loop is CASSPLEGWTEAFF. The CDR3 nucleotides are TGTGCCAGCTCACCCTTGGAGGGTTGGACTGAAGCTTTCTTT.

A single count supports this clone. The rearrangement uses TRBV2 and TRBJ1-4, with D uncertain. The CDR3 has 17 residues. V was trimmed by 6 bases and J by 4 bases, leaving 21 bases between them. Germline-derived CDR1 and CDR2 are SNHLY and FYNNEI. The CDR3 region has the DNA TGTGCCAGCAGCCCACACGGGGTGGGCGCGGGTAATGAAAAACTGTTTTTT. Protein product: CASSPHGVGAGNEKLFF.

The chain employs TRBV21-1 and TRBJ1-3. TRBV21-1 is deemed a pseudogene. CDR3 size: 16 residues. Here the CDR3 reads CASSSRGGVPGNTIYF. The CDR3 DNA reads TGTGCCAGCAGCTCCCGGGGGGGGGTACCTGGAAACACCATATATTTT.

The chain carries TRBV28 and TRBJ1-2; no clear D. The CDR3 is made up of 11 amino acids. Trimming pared 8 bases from V and 3 bases from J, leaving 7 bases between. Germline V lookup: CDR1 MDHEN, CDR2 SYDVKM. This chain's CDR3 is CASFGDYGYTF. The CDR3 bases are TGTGCCAGCTTCGGGGACTATGGCTACACCTTC.